This TCR beta chain stems from a study of cytomegalovirus exposure and HLA in healthy donors. Background on the study: The same platform as the 650 to 700 first-cohort repertoires was used for the 110 or so validation repertoires, a later analysis reported.

Germline V gene sequence: CDR1 SQVTM, CDR2 ANQGSEA. Trimming pared 6 bases from V and 5 bases from J, leaving 19 bases between. This CDR3 spans 14 amino acids. Measured with immunoSEQ multiplex PCR; TCRdb has only the in-frame clones, and not every one. The data contain about 330,000 clones, 70% to 90% of them seen just once; the ten biggest clones take up around 0.8%. As to this clone: Its matching antigen is unknown.

Study-level results: Diagnosis of cytomegalovirus status made by the classifier reportedly showed high specificity and sensitivity. The tendency of first-cohort TCR clusters to co-occur in the roughly 130 validation repertoires was the finding of a later analysis. Whilst most TCR sequences proved rare, a subset of public TCRs occurred across many donors.

The specimen was PBMCs. This chain uses TRBV29-1 with TRBJ1-1; a possible D gene is TRBD1 (6 bases). This TCR derives from a woman in her late teens or twenties in good health and CMV-seronegative. The CDR3 loop reads CSVERGAEGTEAFF. The CDR3 DNA is TGCAGCGTAGAGCGGGGGGCGGAGGGAACTGAAGCTTTCTTT.